This T cell receptor beta chain derives from a study of CD8+CD57+ T cells in acquired aplastic anemia. Study at large: DNA recovered from sorted CD4+ and CD8+ cells had a mean of approximately 3 ug. Study findings and constraints: Patients and controls were not found to differ significantly in CD8+ Simpson's diversity.

In regard to this clonotype: The target antigen is unknown.

By flow cytometry, patients selected for sequencing had shown an expansion of CD8+CD57+ cells. Among the patients, all had severe acquired aplastic anemia. J lost 6 bases, V lost 5 bases, and 12 bases had no gene match. Per germline, CDR1 KGHDR and CDR2 SFDVKD. The CDR3 runs to 17 residues. According to the study, genomic DNA was the template for TCR beta VDJ and CDR3 profiling. TCRdb processed the reads anew with MiXCR; each CDR3 protein has one entry. The data hold around 180,000 distinct CDR3 sequences, with less than 60% observed a single time. The chain has TRBV24-1 and TRBJ2-1; 10 nucleotides align to TRBD1. The material sequenced was sorted CD4+, CD8+, or CD8+CD57+ T cells (not recorded which) from PBMCs. This TCR was sampled from a human donor with aplastic anemia. CDR3 amino acids: CATSASSGQGPGNEQFF. In DNA form, the CDR3 reads TGTGCCACCAGTGCATCCTCGGGACAGGGGCCCGGCAATGAGCAGTTCTTC.